This TCR beta chain originates from a study of metastatic and nonmetastatic thyroid tumors. Study-level background: Comparative analysis of repertoires was undertaken across blood and tumor or nodule tissue obtained from malignant and benign thyroid patients. Study-wide results and caveats: As reported, TCR beta diversity in blood and tumor was significantly higher in malignant thyroid tumors than in benign nodules.

Patients were all untreated before their thyroid surgery. CDR3 length: 17 amino acids. Germline values: CDR1 MNHEY, CDR2 SMNVEV (reference sequence). V shed 2 bases and J shed 0 bases, with 14 bases lying between them. The table lists this clone with many counts. No antigen is known for it. The authors' processing: To classify distant metastasis in papillary thyroid cancer, a model was built from CDR3 differences across clinicopathological groups. TCRdb re-analyzed the PCR reads using MiXCR. It is TCRdb's table, rather than the study itself, that gives the V and J calls and clone size. The sample contains 45,000 or so clones, roughly 15% of which appear only once.

This sequence was found in a female donor with papillary thyroid cancer or a benign thyroid nodule (not recorded which). Some clones in this sample may be carry-over from other donors' samples. The chain has TRBV27 and TRBJ2-1; D uncertain. The specimen was blood. The CDR3 nucleotides read TGTGCCAGCAGTTTAAGGTCTAGGCAAAGCTCCTACAATGAGCAGTTCTTC. Protein sequence: CASSLRSRQSSYNEQFF.